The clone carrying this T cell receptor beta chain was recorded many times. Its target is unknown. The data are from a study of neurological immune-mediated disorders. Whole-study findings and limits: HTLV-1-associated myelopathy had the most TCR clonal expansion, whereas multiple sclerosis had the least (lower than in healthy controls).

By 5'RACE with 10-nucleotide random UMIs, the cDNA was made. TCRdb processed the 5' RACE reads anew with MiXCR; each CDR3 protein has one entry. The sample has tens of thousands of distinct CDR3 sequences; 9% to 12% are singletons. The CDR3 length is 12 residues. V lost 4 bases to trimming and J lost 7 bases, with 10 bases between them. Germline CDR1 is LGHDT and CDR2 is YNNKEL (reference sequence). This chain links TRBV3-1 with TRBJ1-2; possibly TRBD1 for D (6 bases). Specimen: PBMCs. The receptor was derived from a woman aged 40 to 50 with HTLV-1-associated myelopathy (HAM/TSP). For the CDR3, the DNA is TGTGCCAGCAGCCTGCGGGGGGCTGGCTACACCTTC. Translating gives CASSLRGAGYTF.